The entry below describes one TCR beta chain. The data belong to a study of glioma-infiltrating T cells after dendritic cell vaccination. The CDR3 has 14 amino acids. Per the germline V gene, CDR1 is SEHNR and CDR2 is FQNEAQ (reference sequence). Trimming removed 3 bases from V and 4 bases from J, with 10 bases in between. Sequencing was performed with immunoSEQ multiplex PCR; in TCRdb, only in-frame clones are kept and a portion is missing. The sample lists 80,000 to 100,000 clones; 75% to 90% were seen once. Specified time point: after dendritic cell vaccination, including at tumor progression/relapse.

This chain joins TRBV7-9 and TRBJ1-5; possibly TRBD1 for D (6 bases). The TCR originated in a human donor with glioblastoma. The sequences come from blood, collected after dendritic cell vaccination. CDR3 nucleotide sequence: TGTGCCAGCAGCTTCGGCAGGGGTAATCAGCCCCAGCATTTT. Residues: CASSFGRGNQPQHF.